These 20 T cell receptor beta chains came from one sample sequenced in a study of technical replicates of blood from a few donors. Using immunoSEQ multiplex PCR, the repertoire was profiled, and TCRdb retains in-frame clones only, with some absent. The data contain about 80,000 clones, about 96% of them seen just once; the ten biggest clones take up about 0.34%. Sequencing was performed on T cells isolated from PBMCs. Every receptor here comes from a human donor in good health.

The CDR3 DNA reads as TGTGCCAGCAGCCGAGGCCGACGGGATAGAGAAGATACGCAGTATTTT. This encodes CASSRGRRDREDTQYF. V is TRBV9 and J is TRBJ2-3, with a weak D call TRBD2 (5 bases). Germline V lookup: CDR1 SGDLS, CDR2 YYNGEE. Trimming removed 4 bases at V and 5 bases at J, with 20 bases between. The CDR3 consists of 16 residues.

This chain uses TRBV19 with TRBJ1-2; D gene ambiguous. From germline, CDR1 is LNHDA and CDR2 SQIVND (reference sequence). The CDR3 is 15 residues long. The V end lost 5 bases, the J end lost 3 bases, and 16 bases lay between the germline ends. CDR3 sequence (DNA): TGTGCCAGTAGTGTAAGCATGGGAGTTGACTATGGCTACACCTTC. It yields the protein CASSVSMGVDYGYTF.

The J gene is TRBJ2-7, the V gene TRBV4-1; TRBD2 matches at 16 bases. Trimming took 2 bases from V and 0 from J; bases not matched to a gene: 4. CDR3 size: 18 residues. Germline loops: CDR1 MGHRA, CDR2 YSYEKL. The CDR3 region is CASSQTGLAGGSSYEQYF. CDR3 sequence (DNA): TGCGCCAGCAGCCAAACGGGACTAGCGGGAGGGAGCTCCTACGAGCAGTACTTC.

The gene calls are TRBV30 and TRBJ1-2; D uncertain. Germline loops: CDR1 GTSNPN, CDR2 SVGIG (reference sequence). V was cut by 5 bases and J by 10 bases, with 14 bases left in between. The CDR3 runs to 11 residues. The CDR3 loop reads CAWSAGQVYTF. In nucleotides, the CDR3 is TGTGCCTGGTCGGCGGGTCAAGTCTACACCTTC.

The chain combines TRBV25-1 with TRBJ2-5, with 11 nucleotides matching TRBD2. Losses at the gene ends were 6 bases for V and 5 bases for J; bases not matched to a gene: 11. The CDR3 has 16 amino acids. Germline CDR1 and CDR2: MGHDK and SYGVNS. The CDR3 DNA sequence: TGTGCCAGCAGGGGTACTAGCGGGAGTCAGTGGGAGACCCAGTACTTC. It codes for CASRGTSGSQWETQYF.

This clone was seen only once. The J gene is TRBJ1-4, the V gene TRBV29-1; TRBD1 matches 8 bases. Per germline, CDR1 SQVTM and CDR2 ANQGSEA. This CDR3 has 13 residues. V gave up 6 bases and J gave up 8 bases; unmatched junction bases: 8. The CDR3 is CSVLQGVREKLFF. The CDR3 DNA is TGCAGCGTCCTACAGGGGGTACGAGAAAAACTGTTTTTT.

This clone is a singleton in its sample. J is TRBJ2-5 and V is TRBV5-1, with 10 bases that match TRBD1. V shed 4 bases, J shed 4 bases, and the junction held 7 bases outside the gene matches. The CDR3 runs to 15 residues. The V gene's germline CDR1 is SGHRS and CDR2 YFSETQ. CDR3 coding DNA: TGCGCCAGCAGCGGGAAGACAGGGGGCGGAGAGACCCAGTACTTC. It codes for CASSGKTGGGETQYF.

The rearrangement uses TRBV28 and TRBJ1-5; D not certain. Per germline, CDR1 MDHEN and CDR2 SYDVKM. The V end was cut by 4 bases, the J end by 0 bases, with 10 bases between. The CDR3 is 15 residues long. DNA of the CDR3: TGTGCCAGCAGTTACCCGGGAAATAGCAATCAGCCCCAGCATTTT. Translated, it gives CASSYPGNSNQPQHF.

The V gene is TRBV6-5, the J gene TRBJ1-2; 8 bases are shared with TRBD1. Unmatched junction bases numbered 7, after V lost 5 bases and J lost 8 bases. CDR1 and CDR2 (germline): MNHEY, SVGAGI. The CDR3 runs to 13 residues. The CDR3 coding sequence is TGTGCCAGCAGTGAAGACAGGGGTGGCGGCTACACCTTC. Its protein is CASSEDRGGGYTF.

This chain joins TRBV5-1 and TRBJ2-5, with no clear D. Germline V lookup: CDR1 SGHRS, CDR2 YFSETQ. The CDR3 runs 13 residues. Trimming removed 4 bases from V and 0 bases from J, with 7 bases in between. The DNA for the CDR3 is TGCGCCAGCAGCACAAAGTACCAAGAGACCCAGTACTTC. Protein sequence: CASSTKYQETQYF.

The chain couples TRBV19 to TRBJ2-2, with unresolved D. This CDR3 comprises 14 residues. V lost 7 bases and J lost 2, with 11 bases in between. Per the germline V gene, CDR1 is LNHDA and CDR2 is SQIVND (reference sequence). CDR3 region: CASIRTTNTGELFF. DNA of the CDR3: TGTGCCAGTATTCGAACAACCAACACCGGGGAGCTGTTTTTT.

The chain employs TRBV10-1 and TRBJ2-1, with 10 bases aligning to TRBD2. CDR1 and CDR2 (germline): WNHNN, SYGVQD (reference sequence). Trimming removed 6 bases from V and 9 bases from J; junction bases left unmatched: 11. The CDR3 contains 15 residues. CDR3 nucleotides: TGCGCCAGCAGAGATAGGGGGGTAGCGGGAGGTGAGCAGTTCTTC. It encodes CASRDRGVAGGEQFF.

This rearrangement joins TRBV20-1 to TRBJ1-1, with D possibly matching TRBD1 (5 bases). V was trimmed by 3 bases and J by 11 bases, leaving 13 bases between them. CDR3 length equals 11 residues. Germline V gene lookup returns CDR1 DFQATT and CDR2 SNEGSKA (reference sequence). CDR3 coding DNA: TGCAGTGCTAGCGGGGGGTCAACGGCTTTCTTT. Protein sequence: CSASGGSTAFF.

The V gene is TRBV30, the J gene TRBJ2-7; tentatively, D is TRBD1 (5 bases). The CDR3 totals 15 residues. Germline CDR1 and CDR2: GTSNPN and SVGIG (reference sequence). V was pared by 0 bases and J by 5 bases, with 17 bases between. In nucleotides, the CDR3 is TGTGCCTGGAGTGTGCTCACAGGTTCCTCTGACGAGCAGTACTTC. Protein product: CAWSVLTGSSDEQYF.

The chain recombines TRBV11-2 with TRBJ1-2; no reliable D call. The CDR3 consists of 12 residues. V was pared by 5 bases and J by 5 bases, with 9 bases between. Germline V CDR1 and CDR2: SGHAT, FQNNGV. The CDR3 loop reads CASSETEYGYTF. The CDR3 nucleotides read TGTGCCAGCAGCGAAACGGAGTATGGCTACACCTTC.

The chain employs TRBV6-5 and TRBJ1-3; weak D call: TRBD1 (5 bases). This CDR3 contains 14 residues. Germline V CDR1 and CDR2: MNHEY, SVGAGI. Deletions cut 3 bases from V and 4 bases from J, with 10 bases between. In nucleotides, the CDR3 is TGTGCCAGCAGTTATTCGGGGGTGGGAAACACCATATATTTT. Amino acid sequence: CASSYSGVGNTIYF.

The V gene is TRBV21-1, the J gene TRBJ1-1; the D call of TRBD1 is as the table states it, not checked on the DNA. TRBV21-1 is a recognized pseudogene. CDR3 length: 13 residues. The CDR3 DNA reads TGTGCCAGCAGCGGACAGGGAATGGCTGAAGCTTTCTTT. This codes for CASSGQGMAEAFF.

V usage is TRBV7-8 and J usage is TRBJ2-7; a possible D gene is TRBD2 (6 bases). The CDR3 extends over 15 amino acids. CDR1 is SGHVS, CDR2 FQNEAQ, per germline. Trimming stripped 1 base from V and 7 bases from J, with 17 bases between. The CDR3 is CASSLGIAATWEQYF. The DNA of the CDR3 is TGTGCCAGCAGCTTAGGCATAGCGGCCACCTGGGAGCAGTACTTC.

The chain combines TRBV19 with TRBJ1-5, with TRBD1 as a possible D gene (5 bases). CDR1 and CDR2 from the germline V gene are LNHDA and SQIVND (reference sequence). This CDR3 spans 15 amino acids. Trimming cost V 5 bases and J 2 bases, with 13 bases left between them. The CDR3 DNA reads TGTGCCAGTAGTGTTCAGGGATGGGGCAATCAGCCCCAGCATTTT. Translated: CASSVQGWGNQPQHF.

The V gene is TRBV2, the J gene TRBJ2-1; 11 positions agree with TRBD1. The V and J ends lost 7 bases and 8 bases, in that order; junction bases with no gene match: 10. Per germline, CDR1 SNHLY and CDR2 FYNNEI. This CDR3 has 15 residues. The CDR3 loop is CASTRTGGSAYEQFF. The DNA of the CDR3 is TGTGCCAGCACCAGGACAGGGGGCTCAGCCTATGAGCAGTTCTTC. Based on the CDR3 plus reference TRBV2 and TRBJ2-1, the full variable domain is EPEVTQTPSHQVTQMGQEVILRCVPISNHLYFYWYRQILGQKVEFLVSFYNNEISEKSEIFDDQFSVERPDGSNFTLKIRSTKLEDSAMYFCASTRTGGSAYEQFFGPGTRLTVL.